These T cell receptor beta chains were read from a single sample in a study of blood T cells in healthy people across ages. One entry per CDR3 protein, called by TCRdb with MiXCR from the 5' RACE reads. This sample carries over 500,000 distinct CDR3 sequences, around 52% of them seen once, and the ten largest clones take roughly 13%. The material sequenced was blood. These receptors came from a woman older than 75 in good health. CDR3s include the opening cysteine and the closing phenylalanine or tryptophan. A D gene is named only where the DNA matches it firmly. Clone size is stated in some rows and not others, as once, few, many or a class when expanded.

D	length	V	size	J	DNA	CDR3
TRBD2	17	TRBV20-1	many	TRBJ2-1	TGCAGTGCTAGAGAAATTCTAGCGGGGGGGTTTTACAATGAGCAGTTCTTC	CSAREILAGGFYNEQFF
.	12	TRBV11-2	.	TRBJ1-5	TGTGCCAGCAGCTCAGCTGGGCTGCCCCAGCATTTT	CASSSAGLPQHF
.	16	TRBV12-3/TRBV12-4	.	TRBJ2-1	TGTGCCAGCAGTCCCGGTGAGGGGAGCTCCTACAATGAGCAGTTCTTC	CASSPGEGSSYNEQFF
.	14	TRBV6-6	.	TRBJ2-1	TGTGCCAGCACCATCGGACAAGACGTAAATGAGCAGTTCTTC	CASTIGQDVNEQFF
.	13	TRBV9	many	TRBJ2-3	TGTGCCAGCAGCGTAGTGGAGGGGGATACGCAGTATTTT	CASSVVEGDTQYF
TRBD2	19	TRBV7-3	.	TRBJ2-7	TGTGCCAGCAGTTCCACTGGGGGAGCGGGAGTTTCCTCCTACAATGAGCAGTACTTC	CASSSTGGAGVSSYNEQYF
.	13	TRBV7-3	.	TRBJ2-7	TGTGCCAGCAGCGTACACACTAGCTACGAGCAGTACTTC	CASSVHTSYEQYF
.	12	TRBV5-1	.	TRBJ2-4	TGCGCCAGCAGCTTTGAGAAAAACATTCAGTACTTC	CASSFEKNIQYF
.	14	TRBV7-2	.	TRBJ2-3	TGTGCCAGCAGCCTGACAGGCTTCACAGATATGCAGTATTTT	CASSLTGFTDMQYF
TRBD1	15	TRBV6-5	.	TRBJ2-5	TGTGCCAGCAGTTACTCGACAGGGGGGAAAGAGACCCAGTACTTC	CASSYSTGGKETQYF
.	16	TRBV27	many	TRBJ2-1	TGTGCCAGCAGTTTCGTCACAGGGCGGGCATACAATGAGCAGTTCTTC	CASSFVTGRAYNEQFF
TRBD1	14	TRBV14	.	TRBJ2-1	TGTGCCAGTAGCTTTTGGACAGGGGGTAATGAGCAGTTCTTC	CASSFWTGGNEQFF
TRBD1	14	TRBV10-3	many	TRBJ1-2	TGTGCCATCGCCGGGACAGATCTTCCCTATGGCTACACCTTC	CAIAGTDLPYGYTF
TRBD1	19	TRBV4-3	.	TRBJ2-3	TGCGCCAGCAGCCAAGATATTTCGGGACAGGGGGCTTTGAGAGATACGCAGTATTTT	CASSQDISGQGALRDTQYF
TRBD2	15	TRBV6-6	many	TRBJ2-1	TGTGCCAGCAGAAAAGCGGGGGGGCCCTACAATGAGCAGTTCTTC	CASRKAGGPYNEQFF
.	15	TRBV20-1	.	TRBJ2-7	TGCAGTGCTAGATCGAGGGGGGGCCGTCCCTACGAGCAGTACTTC	CSARSRGGRPYEQYF
.	18	TRBV5-1	many	TRBJ2-6	TGCGCCAGCAGCCCCCAAGGGTTCGTCTCCTCTGGGGCCAACGTCCTGACTTTC	CASSPQGFVSSGANVLTF
TRBD2	15	TRBV29-1	.	TRBJ2-7	TGCAGCGGAAAGGGGCCGGGAGGAACGGGCTACGAGCAGTACTTC	CSGKGPGGTGYEQYF
.	15	TRBV12-3/TRBV12-4	.	TRBJ2-6	TGTGCCAGCAGTATAGACGGCTCTGGGGCCAACGTCCTGACTTTC	CASSIDGSGANVLTF
.	16	TRBV12-3/TRBV12-4	few	TRBJ1-1	TGTGCCAGCAACAGGGCCGGGGGGGCCACGAACACTGAAGCTTTCTTT	CASNRAGGATNTEAFF
.	13	TRBV7-3	.	TRBJ2-5	TGTGCCAGCAGCGTCCGACTAGAAGAGACCCAGTACTTC	CASSVRLEETQYF
.	13	TRBV20-1	many	TRBJ2-5	TGCAGTGCTCTCCACCCGTACCAAGAGACCCAGTACTTC	CSALHPYQETQYF
TRBD1	14	TRBV18	few	TRBJ2-5	TGTGCCAGCTCAACCGGGACAGTAAAAGAGACCCAGTACTTC	CASSTGTVKETQYF
.	12	TRBV5-1	many	TRBJ2-1	TGCGCCAGCAGCCTACAATACAATGAGCAGTTCTTC	CASSLQYNEQFF
.	14	TRBV2	.	TRBJ1-1	TGTGCCAGCAGACCCGGGGAGGCGAACACTGAAGCTTTCTTT	CASRPGEANTEAFF
TRBD2	14	TRBV29-1	.	TRBJ2-1	TGCAGCGTTGTGTCTAGCGGAGTCTACAATGAGCAGTTCTTT	CSVVSSGVYNEQFF
.	15	TRBV20-1	.	TRBJ2-7	TGCAGTGCTCCGGTCCCCAACACAGGGATGAACGAGCAGTACTTC	CSAPVPNTGMNEQYF
.	11	TRBV30	.	TRBJ2-7	TGTGCCTGGAGGACAGTAAACGAGCAGTACTTC	CAWRTVNEQYF
TRBD1	13	TRBV6-5	.	TRBJ1-2	TGTGCCTGCAGACCCACAGGGGGCTATGGCTACACCTTC	CACRPTGGYGYTF
.	15	TRBV28	many	TRBJ2-1	TGTGCCAGCAGTTTACGACAGGCTCTCTACAATGAGCAGTTCTTC	CASSLRQALYNEQFF
.	14	TRBV20-1	many	TRBJ2-5	TGCAGTGCTGCGACGGGGGCCACCAAAGAGACCCAGTACTTC	CSAATGATKETQYF
TRBD2	16	TRBV6-4	many	TRBJ2-1	TGTGCCAGCAGTGAAGGTCTAGCGGGGGGGCCAAGTGAGCAGTTCTTC	CASSEGLAGGPSEQFF
TRBD2	19	TRBV25-1	once	TRBJ2-7	TGTGCGTGGGTTAACGGGCTAGCGGGGGGGCCTGAGAGGGTCAATGAGCAGTACTTC	CAWVNGLAGGPERVNEQYF
.	14	TRBV12-3/TRBV12-4	.	TRBJ1-2	TGTGCCAGCAGTTTCTCCGACAGCGGATATGGCTACACCTTC	CASSFSDSGYGYTF
.	20	TRBV9	.	TRBJ2-7	TGTGCCAGCAGCGTAGTCGGCAGGGCAAGAACGCGGGATGGTTCCCACGAGCAGTACTTC	CASSVVGRARTRDGSHEQYF
TRBD1	15	TRBV27	many	TRBJ1-1	TGTGCCAGCAGTTTCTCCGGGACAGAGAACACTGAAGCTTTCTTT	CASSFSGTENTEAFF
.	17	TRBV20-1	many	TRBJ1-5	TGCAGTGCACCCAGCCGGGTTGGGGCAGGAAGCAATCAGCCCCAGCATTTT	CSAPSRVGAGSNQPQHF
.	16	TRBV5-1	.	TRBJ2-3	TGCGCCAGCAGCTTGGGGCCCCCCGCCACGGCAGATACGCAGTATTTT	CASSLGPPATADTQYF
.	12	TRBV5-1	.	TRBJ1-2	TGCGCCAGCAGCCCGGAGTACCGTGGCTACACCTTC	CASSPEYRGYTF
.	15	TRBV7-9	few	TRBJ2-1	TGTGCCAGCAGCCCCCCCCTCATGTGGTACAATGAGCAGTTCTTC	CASSPPLMWYNEQFF
.	14	TRBV24-1	once	TRBJ2-7	TGTGCCACCAGCTCCAGGATTTCACCCTACGAGCAGTACTTC	CATSSRISPYEQYF
.	14	TRBV7-9	.	TRBJ2-7	TGTGCCAGCAGCTCACAGTGGAGCTCCTACGAGCAGTACTTC	CASSSQWSSYEQYF
.	14	TRBV7-9	.	TRBJ1-1	TGTGCCAGCAGTTCAGGGGACACGAACACTGAAGCTTTCTTT	CASSSGDTNTEAFF
TRBD1	14	TRBV20-1	many	TRBJ2-1	TGCAGTGCCCTCCCGGGGACAGGCCTTGCGGAGCAGTTCTTC	CSALPGTGLAEQFF
TRBD1	15	TRBV20-1	few	TRBJ1-6	TGCAGTGCTAGAGAGGACAGGGGGGGAAATTCACCCCTCCACTTT	CSAREDRGGNSPLHF
.	17	TRBV4-3	.	TRBJ2-5	TGCGCCAGCAGCCAAGATTGGGAGGGGGCAATACAAGAGACCCAGTACTTC	CASSQDWEGAIQETQYF
.	12	TRBV29-1	many	TRBJ2-3	TGCAGCGTTGAGGCAGGAACAGATACGCAGTATTTT	CSVEAGTDTQYF
.	10	TRBV29-1	many	TRBJ1-2	TGCAGCGCCGGTGAAGGGGGCTACACCTTC	CSAGEGGYTF
TRBD1	14	TRBV10-3	.	TRBJ1-1	TGTGCCATCAGTGAACAGGGGATCGGCGCTGAAGCTTTCTTT	CAISEQGIGAEAFF
.	13	TRBV20-1	.	TRBJ2-1	TGCACTCAAACTGGGACCAGCTACAATGAGCAGTTCTTC	CTQTGTSYNEQFF
TRBD2	14	TRBV20-1	.	TRBJ2-1	TGCAGTGCTAGAGATAGCGGGGGTCCTTACGAGCAGTTCTTC	CSARDSGGPYEQFF
TRBD2	15	TRBV7-2	many	TRBJ2-1	TGTGCCAGCAGCTCTCAGCGGGGGGGTGAGAATGAGCAGTTCTTC	CASSSQRGGENEQFF
TRBD2	15	TRBV20-1	few	TRBJ2-7	TGCAGTGCTAGAGTGGCTAGCGGTGGGTCGTACGAGCAGTACTTC	CSARVASGGSYEQYF
.	11	TRBV21-1	.	TRBJ2-7	TGTGCCAGCAGCAAAGTTGACGAGCAGTACTTC	CASSKVDEQYF
.	16	TRBV13	.	TRBJ2-1	TGTGCCAGCAGCTTAAGGGGGAAACTGACCTACAATGAGCAGTTCTTC	CASSLRGKLTYNEQFF
.	17	TRBV14	many	TRBJ2-1	TGTGCCAGCAGCCAAGTGGTAGGGGCTTCCTCCTACAATGAGCAGTTCTTC	CASSQVVGASSYNEQFF
.	16	TRBV7-8	.	TRBJ1-5	TGTGCCAGCAGCCGGGCGGCCAGAGGACTCAATCAGCCCCAGCATTTT	CASSRAARGLNQPQHF